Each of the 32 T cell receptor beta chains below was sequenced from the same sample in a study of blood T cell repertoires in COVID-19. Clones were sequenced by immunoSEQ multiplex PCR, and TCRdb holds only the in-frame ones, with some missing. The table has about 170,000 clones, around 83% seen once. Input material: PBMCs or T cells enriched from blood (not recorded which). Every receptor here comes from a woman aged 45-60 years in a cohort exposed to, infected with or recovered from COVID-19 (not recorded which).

CDR3: CASRLDRGADTQYF. In DNA form, the CDR3 reads TGTGCCAGCAGACTGGACAGGGGCGCAGATACGCAGTATTTT. This chain links TRBV5-8 with TRBJ2-3, with 9 bases matching TRBD1. V gave up 5 bases and J gave up 4 bases; unmatched junction bases: 5. Germline lookup yields CDR1 SGHTS and CDR2 YDEGEE. The CDR3 runs 14 residues.

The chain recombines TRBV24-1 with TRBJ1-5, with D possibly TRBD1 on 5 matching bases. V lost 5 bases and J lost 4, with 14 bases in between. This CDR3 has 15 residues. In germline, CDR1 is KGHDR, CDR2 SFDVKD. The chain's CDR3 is CATSVGHASNQPQHF. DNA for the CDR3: TGTGCCACCAGTGTGGGGCACGCTTCGAATCAGCCCCAGCATTTT.

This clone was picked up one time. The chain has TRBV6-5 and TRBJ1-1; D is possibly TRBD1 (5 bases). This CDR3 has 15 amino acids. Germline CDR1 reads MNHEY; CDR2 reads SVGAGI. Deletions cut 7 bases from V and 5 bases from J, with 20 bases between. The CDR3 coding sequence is TGTGCCAGCATCAGATCGCAGGGAAGTGGTACTGAAGCTTTCTTT. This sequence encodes CASIRSQGSGTEAFF.

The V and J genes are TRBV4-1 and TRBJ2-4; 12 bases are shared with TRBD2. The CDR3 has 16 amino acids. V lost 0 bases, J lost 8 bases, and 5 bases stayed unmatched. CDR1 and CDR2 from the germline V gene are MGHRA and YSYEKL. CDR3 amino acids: CASSQETSGRRDIQYF. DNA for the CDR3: TGCGCCAGCAGCCAAGAGACTAGCGGGAGAAGAGACATTCAGTACTTC.

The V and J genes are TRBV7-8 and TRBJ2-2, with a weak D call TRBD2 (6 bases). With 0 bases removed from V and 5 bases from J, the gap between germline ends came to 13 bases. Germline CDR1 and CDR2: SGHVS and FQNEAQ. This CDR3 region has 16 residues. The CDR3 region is CASSLAVAGMTGELFF. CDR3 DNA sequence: TGTGCCAGCAGCTTAGCGGTTGCGGGAATGACCGGGGAGCTGTTTTTT.

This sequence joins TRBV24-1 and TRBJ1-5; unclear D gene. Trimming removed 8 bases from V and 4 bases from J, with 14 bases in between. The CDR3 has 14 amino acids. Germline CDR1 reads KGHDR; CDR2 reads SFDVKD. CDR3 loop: CATKDREENQPQHF. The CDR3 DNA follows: TGTGCCACCAAGGACCGGGAGGAAAATCAGCCCCAGCATTTT.

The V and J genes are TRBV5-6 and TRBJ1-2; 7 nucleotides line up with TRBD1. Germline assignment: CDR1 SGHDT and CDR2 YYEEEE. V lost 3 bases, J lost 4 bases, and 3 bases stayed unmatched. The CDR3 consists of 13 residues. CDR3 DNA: TGTGCCAGCAGCTCGACAGGGCCCTATGGCTACACCTTC. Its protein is CASSSTGPYGYTF.

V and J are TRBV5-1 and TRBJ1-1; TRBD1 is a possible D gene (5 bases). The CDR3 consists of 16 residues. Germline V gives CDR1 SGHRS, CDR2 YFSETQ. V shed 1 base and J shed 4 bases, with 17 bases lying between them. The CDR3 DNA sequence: TGCGCCAGCAGCTTGAGGCAGGGCCCAAGAGCCACTGAAGCTTTCTTT. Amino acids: CASSLRQGPRATEAFF.

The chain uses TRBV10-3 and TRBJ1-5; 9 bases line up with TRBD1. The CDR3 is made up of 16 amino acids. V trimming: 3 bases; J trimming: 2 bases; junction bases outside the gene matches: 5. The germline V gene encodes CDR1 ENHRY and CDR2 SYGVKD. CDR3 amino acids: CAISDADRGGNQPQHF. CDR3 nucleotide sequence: TGTGCCATCAGTGATGCGGACAGGGGCGGCAATCAGCCCCAGCATTTT.

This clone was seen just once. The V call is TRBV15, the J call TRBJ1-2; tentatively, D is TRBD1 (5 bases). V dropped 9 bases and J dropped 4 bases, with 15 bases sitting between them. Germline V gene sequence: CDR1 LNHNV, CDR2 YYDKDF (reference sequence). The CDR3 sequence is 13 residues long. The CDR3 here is CATTGGGAYGYTF. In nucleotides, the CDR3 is TGTGCCACTACCGGGGGGGGTGCCTATGGCTACACCTTC.

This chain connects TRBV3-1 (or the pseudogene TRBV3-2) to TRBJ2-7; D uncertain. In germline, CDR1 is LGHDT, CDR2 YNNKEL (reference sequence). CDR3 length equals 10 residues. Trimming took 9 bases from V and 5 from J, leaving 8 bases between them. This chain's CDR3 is CASGRHEQYF. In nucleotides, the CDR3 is TGTGCCAGTGGGCGCCACGAGCAGTACTTC.

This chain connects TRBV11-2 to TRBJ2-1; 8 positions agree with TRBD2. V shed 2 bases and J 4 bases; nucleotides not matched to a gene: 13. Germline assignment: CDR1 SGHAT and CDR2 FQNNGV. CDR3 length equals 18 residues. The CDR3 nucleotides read TGTGCCAGCAGCTTAACAAGGATGGCGGGGGGCCCTTACAATGAGCAGTTCTTC. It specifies CASSLTRMAGGPYNEQFF.

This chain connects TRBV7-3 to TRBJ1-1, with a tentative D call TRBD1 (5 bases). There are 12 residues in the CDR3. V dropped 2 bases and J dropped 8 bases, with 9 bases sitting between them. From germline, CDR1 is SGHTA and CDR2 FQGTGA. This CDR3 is CASSLGQGEAFF. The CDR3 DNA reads TGTGCCAGCAGCTTAGGGCAGGGCGAAGCTTTCTTT.

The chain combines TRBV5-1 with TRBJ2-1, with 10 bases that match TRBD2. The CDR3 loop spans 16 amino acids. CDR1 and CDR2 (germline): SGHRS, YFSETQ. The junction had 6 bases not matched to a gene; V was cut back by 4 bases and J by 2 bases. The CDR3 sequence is CASSHGTSATYNEQFF. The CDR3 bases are TGCGCCAGCAGCCATGGGACTAGCGCCACCTACAATGAGCAGTTCTTC.

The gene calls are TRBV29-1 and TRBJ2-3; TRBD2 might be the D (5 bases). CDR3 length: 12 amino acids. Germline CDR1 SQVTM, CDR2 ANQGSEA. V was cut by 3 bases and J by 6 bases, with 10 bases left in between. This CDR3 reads CSVDEGSDTQYF. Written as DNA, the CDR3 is TGCAGCGTTGACGAGGGATCCGATACGCAGTATTTT.

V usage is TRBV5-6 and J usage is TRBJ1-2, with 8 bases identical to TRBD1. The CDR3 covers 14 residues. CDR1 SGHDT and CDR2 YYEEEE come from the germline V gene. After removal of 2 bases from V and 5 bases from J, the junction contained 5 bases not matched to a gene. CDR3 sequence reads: CASSFKTGAYGYTF. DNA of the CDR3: TGTGCCAGCAGCTTCAAGACAGGGGCTTATGGCTACACCTTC.

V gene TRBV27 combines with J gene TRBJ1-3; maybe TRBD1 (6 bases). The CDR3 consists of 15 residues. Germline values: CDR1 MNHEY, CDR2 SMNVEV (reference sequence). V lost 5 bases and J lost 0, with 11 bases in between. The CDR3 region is CASSPQGYSGNTIYF. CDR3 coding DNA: TGTGCCAGCAGTCCACAGGGTTACTCTGGAAACACCATATATTTT.

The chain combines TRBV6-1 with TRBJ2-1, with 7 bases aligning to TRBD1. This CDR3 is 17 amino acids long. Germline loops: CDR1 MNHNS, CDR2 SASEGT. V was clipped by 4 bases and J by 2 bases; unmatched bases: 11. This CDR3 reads CASSGRTGYNTYNEQFF. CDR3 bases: TGTGCCAGCAGTGGCCGGACAGGATACAATACCTACAATGAGCAGTTCTTC.

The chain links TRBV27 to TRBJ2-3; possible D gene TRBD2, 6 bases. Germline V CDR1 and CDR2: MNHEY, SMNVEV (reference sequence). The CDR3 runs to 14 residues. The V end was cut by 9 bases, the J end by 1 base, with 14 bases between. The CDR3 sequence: CASIYWGGTDTQYF. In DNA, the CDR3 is TGTGCCAGTATTTATTGGGGGGGCACAGATACGCAGTATTTT.

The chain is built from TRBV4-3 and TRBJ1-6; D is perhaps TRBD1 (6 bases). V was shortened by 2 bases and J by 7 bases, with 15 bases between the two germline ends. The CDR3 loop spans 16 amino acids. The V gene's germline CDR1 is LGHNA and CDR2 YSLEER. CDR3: CASSQTGTQGNSPLHF. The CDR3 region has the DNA TGCGCCAGCAGCCAAACCGGGACCCAGGGGAATTCACCCCTCCACTTT.

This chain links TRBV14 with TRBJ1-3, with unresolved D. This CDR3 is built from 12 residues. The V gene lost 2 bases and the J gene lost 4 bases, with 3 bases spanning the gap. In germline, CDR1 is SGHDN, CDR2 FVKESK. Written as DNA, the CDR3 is TGTGCCAGCAGCCAACTGGGAAACACCATATATTTT. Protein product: CASSQLGNTIYF.

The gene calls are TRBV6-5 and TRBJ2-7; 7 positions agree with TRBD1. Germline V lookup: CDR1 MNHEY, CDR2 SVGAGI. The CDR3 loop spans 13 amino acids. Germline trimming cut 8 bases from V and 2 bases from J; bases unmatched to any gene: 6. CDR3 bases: TGTGCCAGCGGGTGGGACAGCGCCTACGAGCAGTACTTC. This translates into CASGWDSAYEQYF.

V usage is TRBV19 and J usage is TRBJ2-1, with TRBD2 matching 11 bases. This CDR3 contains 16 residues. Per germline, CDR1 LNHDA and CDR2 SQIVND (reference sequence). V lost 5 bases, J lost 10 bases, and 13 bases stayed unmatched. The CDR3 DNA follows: TGTGCCAGTAGTGACCGACTAGCGGGACAAGGGGGGGAGCAGTTCTTC. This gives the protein CASSDRLAGQGGEQFF.

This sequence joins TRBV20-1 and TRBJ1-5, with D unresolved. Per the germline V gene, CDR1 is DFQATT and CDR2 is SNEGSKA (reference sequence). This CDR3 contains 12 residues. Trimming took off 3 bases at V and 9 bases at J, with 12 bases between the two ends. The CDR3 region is CSASSSLMPQHF. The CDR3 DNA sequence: TGCAGTGCTAGTTCTTCACTTATGCCCCAGCATTTT.

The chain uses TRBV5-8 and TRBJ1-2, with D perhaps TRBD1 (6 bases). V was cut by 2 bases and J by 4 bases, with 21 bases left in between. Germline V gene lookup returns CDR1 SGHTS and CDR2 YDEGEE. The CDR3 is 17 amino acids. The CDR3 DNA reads TGTGCCAGCAGCTTCTTCCGGACAGATAGGTATACCTATGGCTACACCTTC. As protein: CASSFFRTDRYTYGYTF.

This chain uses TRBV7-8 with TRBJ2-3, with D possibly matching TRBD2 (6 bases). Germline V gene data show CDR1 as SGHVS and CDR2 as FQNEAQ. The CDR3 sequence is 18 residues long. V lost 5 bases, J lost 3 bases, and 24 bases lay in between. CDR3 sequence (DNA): TGTGCCAGCAGCCCTCAGATAGAGTGGGGGGACGGAACAGATACGCAGTATTTT. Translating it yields CASSPQIEWGDGTDTQYF.

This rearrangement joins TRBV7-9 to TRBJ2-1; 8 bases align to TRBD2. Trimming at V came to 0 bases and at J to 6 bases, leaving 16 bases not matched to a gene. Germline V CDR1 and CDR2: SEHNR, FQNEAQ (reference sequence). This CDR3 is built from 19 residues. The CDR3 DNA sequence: TGTGCCAGCAGCTTAGCTGGTAGTAGCGGGAACCGACCTACCAATGAGCAGTTCTTC. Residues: CASSLAGSSGNRPTNEQFF.

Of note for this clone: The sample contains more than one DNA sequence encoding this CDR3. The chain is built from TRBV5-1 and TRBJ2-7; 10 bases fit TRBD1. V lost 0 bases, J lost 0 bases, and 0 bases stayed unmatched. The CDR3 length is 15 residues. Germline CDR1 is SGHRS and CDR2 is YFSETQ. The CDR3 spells CASSLGQGASYEQYF. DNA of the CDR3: TGCGCCAGCAGCTTGGGACAGGGGGCCTCCTACGAGCAGTACTTC. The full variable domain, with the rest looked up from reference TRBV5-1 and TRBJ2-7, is KAGVTQTPRYLIKTRGQQVTLSCSPISGHRSVSWYQQTPGQGLQFLFEYFSETQRNKGNFPGRFSGRQFSNSRSEMNVSTLELGDSALYLCASSLGQGASYEQYFGPGTRLTVT.

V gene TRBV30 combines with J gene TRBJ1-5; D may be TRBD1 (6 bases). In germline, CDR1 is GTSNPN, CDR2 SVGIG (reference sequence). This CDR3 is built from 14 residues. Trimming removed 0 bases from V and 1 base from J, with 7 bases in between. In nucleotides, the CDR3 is TGTGCCTGGAGTGTAACAGGGAGCAATCAGCCCCAGCATTTT. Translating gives CAWSVTGSNQPQHF.

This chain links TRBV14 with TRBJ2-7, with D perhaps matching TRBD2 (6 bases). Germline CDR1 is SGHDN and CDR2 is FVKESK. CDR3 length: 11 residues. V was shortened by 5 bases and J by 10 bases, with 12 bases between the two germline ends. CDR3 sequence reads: CASSEGGFQYF. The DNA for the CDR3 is TGTGCCAGCAGCGAAGGAGGGTTTCAGTACTTC.

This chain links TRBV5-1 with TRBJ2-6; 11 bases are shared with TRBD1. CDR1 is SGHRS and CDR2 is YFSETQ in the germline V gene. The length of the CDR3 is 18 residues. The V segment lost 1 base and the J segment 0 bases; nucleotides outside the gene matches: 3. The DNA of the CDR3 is TGCGCCAGCAGCTTGACGGGACAGGGGGTCTCTGGGGCCAACGTCCTGACTTTC. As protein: CASSLTGQGVSGANVLTF. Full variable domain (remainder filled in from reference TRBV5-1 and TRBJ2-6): KAGVTQTPRYLIKTRGQQVTLSCSPISGHRSVSWYQQTPGQGLQFLFEYFSETQRNKGNFPGRFSGRQFSNSRSEMNVSTLELGDSALYLCASSLTGQGVSGANVLTFGAGSRLTVL.

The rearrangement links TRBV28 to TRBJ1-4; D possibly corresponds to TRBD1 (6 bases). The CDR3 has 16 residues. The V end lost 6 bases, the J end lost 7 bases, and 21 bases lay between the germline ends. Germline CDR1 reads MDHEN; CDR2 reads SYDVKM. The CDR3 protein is CASRHASRGGGEKLFF. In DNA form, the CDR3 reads TGTGCCAGCAGACATGCCTCAAGGGGGGGTGGTGAAAAACTGTTTTTT. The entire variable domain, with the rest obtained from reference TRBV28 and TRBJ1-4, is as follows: DVKVTQSSRYLVKRTGEKVFLECVQDMDHENMFWYRQDPGLGLRLIYFSYDVKMKEKGDIPEGYSVSREKKERFSLILESASTNQTSMYLCASRHASRGGGEKLFFGSGTQLSVL.